This TCR beta chain comes out of a study of Graves' ophthalmopathy and Graves' hyperthyroidism. Study at large: The authors collected peripheral blood at initial diagnosis, before any treatment.

Transcripts of RNA were the source for amplifying TCR beta CDR3 regions. The authors performed first-round RT-PCR with HTBI primers and then a second-round multiplex PCR. TCRdb ran MiXCR on the multiplex PCR reads and lists one entry per CDR3 protein. The sample gives about 40,000 distinct CDR3 sequences, about 50% of which show up once; more than 15% is in the top ten. This clonotype has at least ten counts. One base away lies a much larger clone, so this may be a sequencing read error. Germline assignment: CDR1 MGHRA and CDR2 YSYEKL. This CDR3 region has 14 residues. V lost 0 bases, J lost 2 bases, and 8 bases lay in between.

The sample comprised peripheral blood. This TCR was sampled from an adult man with Graves' ophthalmopathy. This sequence joins TRBV4-1 and TRBJ2-7; D unclear. As DNA, the CDR3 is TGCGCCAGCAGCCAAGATCTTGGCGCCTACGAGCAGTACTTC. This translates into CASSQDLGAYEQYF.